The clone carrying this T cell receptor beta chain was recorded a few times. Sequenced by immunoSEQ multiplex PCR; TCRdb stores in-frame clones only, minus some. The data show about 59,000 clones, with over 75% seen just once and around 3.7% held by the top ten. This sample was included in a study of blood T cell repertoires in COVID-19. The wider study: Samples taken during acute and convalescent COVID-19 were collected in the United States, Italy and Spain. In each case, the material was cDNA or gDNA derived from T cells, B-cell-depleted T cells, or PBMCs.

The V gene's germline CDR1 is SGHTA and CDR2 FQGNSA. The V gene end was trimmed by 5 bases and the J gene end by 2 bases; junction bases not matched to a gene: 9. This CDR3 region has 16 residues. This clonotype originated in a woman older than 75 with acute or convalescent COVID-19. The rearrangement uses TRBV7-2 and TRBJ2-7; 10 nucleotides align to TRBD1. The sequenced material came from peripheral blood. CDR3 sequence reads: CASSNLGGQGPYEQYF. The CDR3 coding sequence is TGTGCCAGCAGCAACTTAGGGGGACAGGGGCCCTACGAGCAGTACTTC.